Shown below are 2 T cell receptor beta chains from a single sample sequenced in a study of blood T cell repertoires in COVID-19. Produced via immunoSEQ multiplex PCR; TCRdb's table is partial and in-frame only. The sample lists a few hundred thousand clones, about four fifths occurring once. Sample: PBMCs or T cells enriched from blood (not recorded which). These receptor sequences come from a woman aged 50 to 65 who had recovered from COVID-19.

The chain uses TRBV7-9 and TRBJ2-3, with 10 bases matching TRBD2. This CDR3 comprises 18 residues. Germline-derived CDR1 and CDR2 are SEHNR and FQNEAQ (reference sequence). V dropped 1 base and J dropped 0; count of bases not matched to a gene: 7. The CDR3 here is CASSLGGLARTSTDTQYF. The CDR3 DNA reads TGTGCCAGCAGCTTAGGGGGACTAGCGAGAACTAGCACAGATACGCAGTATTTT. Variable domain in full (rest from reference TRBV7-9 and TRBJ2-3): DTGVSQNPRHKITKRGQNVTFRCDPISEHNRLYWYRQTLGQGPEFLTYFQNEAQLEKSRLLSDRFSAERPKGSFSTLEIQRTEQGDSAMYLCASSLGGLARTSTDTQYFGPGTRLTVL.

The chain employs TRBV6-5 and TRBJ1-1; possible D gene TRBD1, 6 bases. CDR1 MNHEY and CDR2 SVGAGI come from the germline V gene. V shed 6 bases and J shed 3 bases, with 8 bases lying between them. CDR3 length: 12 amino acids. CDR3 DNA sequence: TGTGCCAGCAGACAGGGATACACTGAAGCTTTCTTT. It encodes CASRQGYTEAFF.